A single T cell receptor beta chain is shown here with its context. Its antigen is not identified. This entry belongs to a study of vaccination and CD4 T cells after COVID-19. Study background: Those taking part got two shots of either the BNT162b2 or the mRNA-1273 vaccine. Culture controls were given either a CEFX pool, an HIV-1 Nef pool, or no peptide.

Trimming took off 2 bases at V and 6 bases at J, with 18 bases between the two ends. CDR1 and CDR2 from the germline V gene are GTSNPN and SVGIG (reference sequence). CDR3 length equals 15 residues. At the Johns Hopkins FTIC core, DNA taken from cultured CD4+ T cells was sequenced by way of the Oncomine TCR Beta short-read assay. Genomic DNA from cultured CD4+ T cells was extracted. TCRdb redid the calling of the PCR reads with MiXCR, one entry per CDR3 protein. In the table there are approximately 12,000 distinct CDR3 sequences, roughly two thirds of which are singletons. The treatment: approximately 9-day PBMC culture with coronavirus spike peptide pools or control peptides (ViraFEST assay).

The receptor comes from a human donor who had recovered from COVID-19. The chain carries TRBV30 and TRBJ2-3; D gene unclear. The sample consisted of CD4+ T cells from blood, cultured in vitro, taken before SARS-CoV-2 vaccination. The CDR3 loop is CAWSHRPRFIDTQYF. The DNA for the CDR3 is TGTGCCTGGAGTCATCGGCCGAGGTTTATCGATACGCAGTATTTT.